This T cell receptor (beta chain) derives from a study of blood T cell repertoires in COVID-19. Overall study: COVID-19 samples collected from the United States, Italy and Spain covered acute and convalescent phases.

The junction had 5 bases not matched to a gene; V was cut back by 3 bases and J by 3 bases. The CDR3 sequence is 14 residues long. CDR1 is SGHVS, CDR2 FQNEAQ, per germline. Per the authors' pipeline: Quantification of nucleated cells was approximated via reference gene primer amplification. TCRdb's copy holds only in-frame clones and misses some; the assay was immunoSEQ multiplex PCR. V and J calls and clone size are as listed in that table; D and trimming were resolved from the DNA. The sample lists about 300,000 clones, around 92% occurring once. Enrollees, about 18 to 95 years old, lived in approximately 24 US areas. The study recruited exposed participants who had met a COVID-19 case within 2 weeks before entry.

The V and J genes are TRBV7-8 and TRBJ2-7, with TRBD1 matching 7 bases. Sequencing input: PBMCs or T cells enriched from blood (not recorded which). This clonotype originated in a woman in her forties or fifties who had been exposed to COVID-19. Here the CDR3 DNA reads TGTGCCAGCAGCTTCGCGACAGGGAACTACGAGCAGTACTTC. Its translation is CASSFATGNYEQYF.